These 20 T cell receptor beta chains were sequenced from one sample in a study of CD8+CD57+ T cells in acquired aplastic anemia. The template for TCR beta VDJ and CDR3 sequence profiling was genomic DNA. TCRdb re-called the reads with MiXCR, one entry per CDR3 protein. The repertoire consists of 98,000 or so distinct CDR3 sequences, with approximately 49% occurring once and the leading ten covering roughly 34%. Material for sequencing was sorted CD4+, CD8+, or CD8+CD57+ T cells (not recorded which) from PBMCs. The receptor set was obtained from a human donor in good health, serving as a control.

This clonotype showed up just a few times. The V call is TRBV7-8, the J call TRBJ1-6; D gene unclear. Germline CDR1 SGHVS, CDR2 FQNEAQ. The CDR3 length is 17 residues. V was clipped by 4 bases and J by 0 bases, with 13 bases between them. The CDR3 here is CASSSRHGSSYNSPLHF. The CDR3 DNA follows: TGTGCCAGCAGCTCAAGGCATGGGAGCTCCTATAATTCACCCCTCCACTTT.

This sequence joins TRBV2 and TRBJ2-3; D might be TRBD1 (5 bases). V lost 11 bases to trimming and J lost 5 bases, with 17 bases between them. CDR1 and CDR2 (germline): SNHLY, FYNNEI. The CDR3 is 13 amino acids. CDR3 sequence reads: CAQMQVDIDTQYF. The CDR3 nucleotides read TGTGCCCAAATGCAGGTGGACATAGATACGCAGTATTTT.

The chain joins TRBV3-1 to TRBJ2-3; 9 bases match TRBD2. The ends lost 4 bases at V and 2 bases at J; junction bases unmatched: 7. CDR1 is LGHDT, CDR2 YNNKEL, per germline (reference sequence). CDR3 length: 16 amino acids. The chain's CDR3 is CASSLTSGLYTDTQYF. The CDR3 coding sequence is TGTGCCAGCAGCCTTACTAGCGGGCTATACACAGATACGCAGTATTTT.

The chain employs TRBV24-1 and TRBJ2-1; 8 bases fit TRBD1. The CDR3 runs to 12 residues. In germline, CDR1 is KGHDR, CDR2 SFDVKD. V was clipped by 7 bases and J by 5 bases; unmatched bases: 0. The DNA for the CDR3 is TGTGCCACCAGGGACAGGGACAATGAGCAGTTCTTC. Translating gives CATRDRDNEQFF.

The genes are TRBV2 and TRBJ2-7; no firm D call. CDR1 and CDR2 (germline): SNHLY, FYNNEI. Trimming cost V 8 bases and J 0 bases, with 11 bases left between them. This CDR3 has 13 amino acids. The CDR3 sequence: CASVGRHSYEQYF. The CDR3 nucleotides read TGTGCCAGCGTAGGCAGACACTCCTACGAGCAGTACTTC.

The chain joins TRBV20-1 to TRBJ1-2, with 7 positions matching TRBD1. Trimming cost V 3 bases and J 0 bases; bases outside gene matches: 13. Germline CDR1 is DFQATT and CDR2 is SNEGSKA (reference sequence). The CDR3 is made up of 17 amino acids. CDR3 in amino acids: CSASASGQVGSNYGYTF. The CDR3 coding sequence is TGCAGTGCTAGTGCTAGCGGACAGGTGGGATCTAACTATGGCTACACCTTC.

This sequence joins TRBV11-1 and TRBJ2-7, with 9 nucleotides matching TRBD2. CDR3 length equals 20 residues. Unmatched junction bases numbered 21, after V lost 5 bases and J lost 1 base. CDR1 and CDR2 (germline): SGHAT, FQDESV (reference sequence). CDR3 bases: TGTGCCAGCAGCCCAATACAAAGGAGCCTGCCTAGCGGGGATTCCTACGAGCAGTACTTC. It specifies CASSPIQRSLPSGDSYEQYF.

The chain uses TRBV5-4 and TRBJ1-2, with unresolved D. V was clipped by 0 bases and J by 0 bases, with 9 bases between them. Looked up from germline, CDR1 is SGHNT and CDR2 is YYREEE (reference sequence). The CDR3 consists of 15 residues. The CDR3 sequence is CASSLATGANYGYTF. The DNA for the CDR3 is TGTGCCAGCAGCTTGGCGACGGGAGCTAACTATGGCTACACCTTC.

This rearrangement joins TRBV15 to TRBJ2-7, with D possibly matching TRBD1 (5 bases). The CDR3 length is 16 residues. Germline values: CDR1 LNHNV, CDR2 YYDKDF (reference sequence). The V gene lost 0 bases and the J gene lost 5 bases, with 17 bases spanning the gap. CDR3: CATSRDFLRDRDEQYF. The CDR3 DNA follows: TGTGCCACCAGCAGAGATTTCCTCAGGGATCGCGACGAGCAGTACTTC.

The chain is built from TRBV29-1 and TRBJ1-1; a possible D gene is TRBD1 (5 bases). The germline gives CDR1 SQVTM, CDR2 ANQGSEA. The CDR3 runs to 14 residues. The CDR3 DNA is TGCAGGATCGATTCGGGGCCTTTGAACACTGAAGCTTTCTTT. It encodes CRIDSGPLNTEAFF.

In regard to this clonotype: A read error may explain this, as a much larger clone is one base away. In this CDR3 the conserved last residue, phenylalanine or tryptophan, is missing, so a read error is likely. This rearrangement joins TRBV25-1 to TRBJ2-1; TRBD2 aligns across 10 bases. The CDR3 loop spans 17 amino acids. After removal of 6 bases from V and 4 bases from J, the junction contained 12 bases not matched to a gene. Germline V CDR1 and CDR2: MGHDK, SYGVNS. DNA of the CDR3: TGTGCCAGCAGCGCAGAAAGCGGGGGGGCCCGGTACAATGAGCAGTTCCTC. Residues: CASSAESGGARYNEQFL.

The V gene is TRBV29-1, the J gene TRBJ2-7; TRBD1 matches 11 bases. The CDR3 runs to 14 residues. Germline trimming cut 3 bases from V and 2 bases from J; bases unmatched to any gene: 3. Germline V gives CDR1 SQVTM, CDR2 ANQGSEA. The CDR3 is CSVDPGQGAYEQYF. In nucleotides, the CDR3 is TGCAGCGTTGACCCGGGACAGGGGGCCTACGAGCAGTACTTC.

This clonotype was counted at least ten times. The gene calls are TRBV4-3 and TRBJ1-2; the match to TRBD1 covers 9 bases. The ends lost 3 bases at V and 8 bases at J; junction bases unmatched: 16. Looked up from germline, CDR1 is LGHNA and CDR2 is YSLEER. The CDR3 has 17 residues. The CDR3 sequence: CASSQGDRAVGGGGYTF. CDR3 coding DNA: TGCGCCAGCAGCCAGGGGGACAGGGCGGTTGGCGGTGGGGGCTACACCTTC.

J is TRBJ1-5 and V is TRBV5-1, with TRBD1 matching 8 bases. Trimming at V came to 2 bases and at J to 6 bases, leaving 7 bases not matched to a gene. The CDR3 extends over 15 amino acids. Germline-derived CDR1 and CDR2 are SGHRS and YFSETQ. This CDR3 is CASSLDGQGSQPQHF. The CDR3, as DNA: TGCGCCAGCAGCTTAGATGGACAGGGTAGTCAGCCCCAGCATTTT.

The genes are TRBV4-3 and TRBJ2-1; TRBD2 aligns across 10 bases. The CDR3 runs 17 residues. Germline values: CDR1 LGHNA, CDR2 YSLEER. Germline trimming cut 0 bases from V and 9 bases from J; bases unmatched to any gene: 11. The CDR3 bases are TGCGCCAGCAGCCAAGAAGGCCCAGCGGGGGGGCCCGGTGAGCAGTTCTTC. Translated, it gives CASSQEGPAGGPGEQFF.

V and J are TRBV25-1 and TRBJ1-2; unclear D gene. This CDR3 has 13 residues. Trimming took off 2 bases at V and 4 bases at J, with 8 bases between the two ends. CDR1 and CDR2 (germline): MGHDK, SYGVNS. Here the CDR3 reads CASSERESYGYTF. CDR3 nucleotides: TGTGCCAGCAGTGAACGTGAATCCTATGGCTACACCTTC.

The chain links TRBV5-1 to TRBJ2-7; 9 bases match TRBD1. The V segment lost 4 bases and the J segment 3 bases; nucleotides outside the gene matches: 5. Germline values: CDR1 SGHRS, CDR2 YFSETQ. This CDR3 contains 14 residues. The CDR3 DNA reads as TGCGCCAGCAGCCAAACAGGGGGCGGCTACGAGCAGTACTTC. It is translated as CASSQTGGGYEQYF.

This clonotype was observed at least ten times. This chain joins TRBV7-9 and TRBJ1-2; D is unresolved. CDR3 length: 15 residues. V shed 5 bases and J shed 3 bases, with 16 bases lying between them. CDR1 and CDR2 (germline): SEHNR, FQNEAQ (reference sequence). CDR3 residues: CASSPYSGADYGYTF. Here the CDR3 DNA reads TGTGCCAGCAGCCCCTACTCGGGAGCGGACTATGGCTACACCTTC.

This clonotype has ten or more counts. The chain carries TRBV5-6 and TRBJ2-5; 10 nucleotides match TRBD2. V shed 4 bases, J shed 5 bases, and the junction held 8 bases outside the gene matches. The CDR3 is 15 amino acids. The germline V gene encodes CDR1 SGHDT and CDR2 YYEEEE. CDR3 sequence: CASSPSISGGETQYF. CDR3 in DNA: TGTGCCAGCAGCCCAAGTATTAGCGGGGGGGAGACCCAGTACTTC. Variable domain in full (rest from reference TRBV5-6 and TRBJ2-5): DAGVTQSPTHLIKTRGQQVTLRCSPKSGHDTVSWYQQALGQGPQFIFQYYEEEERQRGNFPDRFSGHQFPNYSSELNVNALLLGDSALYLCASSPSISGGETQYFGPGTRLLVL.

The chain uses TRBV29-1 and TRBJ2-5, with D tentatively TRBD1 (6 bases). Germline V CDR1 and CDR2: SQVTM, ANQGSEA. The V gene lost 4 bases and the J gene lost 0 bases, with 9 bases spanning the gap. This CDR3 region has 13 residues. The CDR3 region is CSVVGADQETQYF. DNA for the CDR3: TGCAGCGTTGTGGGGGCGGACCAAGAGACCCAGTACTTC.